One and the same sample provided the 21 T cell receptor beta chains below, sequenced in a study of CD8+CD57+ T cells in acquired aplastic anemia. Genomic DNA acted as the template from which TCR beta VDJ combination and CDR3 sequence profiling were carried out. TCRdb passed the reads through MiXCR, listing each CDR3 protein once. The profile shows hundreds of thousands of distinct CDR3 sequences, 65% to 75% of them singletons. Material for sequencing was sorted CD4+, CD8+, or CD8+CD57+ T cells (not recorded which) from PBMCs. Source of these receptors: a human donor in good health, serving as a control.

This clonotype was seen once. The chain uses TRBV5-5 and TRBJ1-1; D gene uncertain. The CDR3 is made up of 11 amino acids. Germline V CDR1 and CDR2: SGHKS, YYEKEE (reference sequence). V shed 3 bases and J shed 8 bases, with 8 bases lying between them. Here the CDR3 reads CASSSHYEAFF. The CDR3 DNA sequence: TGTGCCAGCAGCTCCCACTACGAAGCTTTCTTT. Using reference TRBV5-5 and TRBJ1-1 for the parts outside the CDR3, the full variable domain is DAGVTQSPTHLIKTRGQQVTLRCSPISGHKSVSWYQQVLGQGPQFIFQYYEKEERGRGNFPDRFSARQFPNYSSELNVNALLLGDSALYLCASSSHYEAFFGQGTRLTVV.

A word on this clonotype: The CDR3 does not end in the conserved phenylalanine or tryptophan, so this is likely a read error. Because the CDR3's place on the DNA is in doubt, the DNA is left out and the CDR3 is given as listed by TCRdb. V and J are TRBV2 and TRBJ2-2; TRBD2 reflects the table's D call only, with no check against the DNA. Germline V gene data show CDR1 as SNHLY and CDR2 as FYNNEI. Inclusive of both ends, the CDR3 amounts to 15 amino acids. This chain's CDR3 is CASGLQFADTQEFGP.

Note on this clonotype: As the CDR3 is not closed by the conserved phenylalanine or tryptophan, this likely results from a read error. The DNA is omitted, as the CDR3 cannot be located on it reliably, and the CDR3 follows TCRdb's listing. CDR3 protein: CASSVHYSPLQFG. The chain uses TRBV7-2 and TRBJ2-7; TRBD2, the table's D call, lacks a check against the DNA. From germline, CDR1 is SGHTA and CDR2 FQGNSA. The CDR3 has 13 amino acids, counting both end residues.

The chain is built from TRBV7-2 and TRBJ2-7; D might be TRBD1 (6 bases). The CDR3 contains 14 residues. The V gene's germline CDR1 is SGHTA and CDR2 FQGNSA. The germline V and J ends were trimmed by 5 bases and 5 bases, with 16 bases remaining between them. In DNA form, the CDR3 reads TGTGCCAGCAGCGGTACCGGGACACAGAACGAGCAGTACTTC. Amino acid sequence: CASSGTGTQNEQYF.

As for this clonotype: The junction departs from the called germline gene at one end, perhaps through a read error. The V call is TRBV9, the J call TRBJ1-2; D is uncertain. Germline-derived CDR1 and CDR2 are SGDLS and YYNGEE. The CDR3 extends over 14 amino acids. CDR3 amino acids: CASSPDWSETRYSF. The CDR3 DNA is TGTGCCAGCAGCCCAGACTGGTCAGAGACTCGCTACTCCTTC.

The V and J genes are TRBV24-1 and TRBJ2-7; D call uncertain. The CDR3 sequence is 12 residues long. The germline CDR1 and CDR2 sequences are KGHDR and SFDVKD. Trimming stripped 4 bases from V and 3 bases from J, with 6 bases between. This CDR3 reads CATSETSYEQYF. In DNA, the CDR3 is TGTGCCACCAGTGAGACGAGCTACGAGCAGTACTTC.

This clonotype has ten or more counts. The rearrangement joins TRBV7-2 to TRBJ1-1, with TRBD1 as a possible D gene (6 bases). The CDR3 sequence is 15 residues long. Between the trimmed V and J ends, which lost 5 bases and 1 base, there was a span of 14 bases. The germline CDR1 and CDR2 sequences are SGHTA and FQGNSA. CDR3 region: CASSQQGRENTEAFF. CDR3 nucleotide sequence: TGTGCCAGCAGCCAACAGGGTCGCGAGAACACTGAAGCTTTCTTT.

The V call is TRBV10-1, the J call TRBJ2-3; D tentatively fits TRBD1 or TRBD2 (6 bases each). Deletions cut 0 bases from V and 14 bases from J, with 12 bases between. Germline V gene sequence: CDR1 WNHNN, CDR2 SYGVQD (reference sequence). The CDR3 length is 12 residues. For the CDR3, the DNA is TGCGCCAGCAGTGAGTCTAATGGGGGGCGGTATTTT. Its protein product is CASSESNGGRYF.

V usage is TRBV19 and J usage is TRBJ2-7, with 8 bases identical to TRBD1. The CDR3 spans 14 residues. Germline assignment: CDR1 LNHDA and CDR2 SQIVND (reference sequence). The V gene end was trimmed by 6 bases and the J gene end by 3 bases; junction bases not matched to a gene: 7. DNA of the CDR3: TGTGCCAGTAGCCCCGGGACAGGAGACTACGAGCAGTACTTC. Residues: CASSPGTGDYEQYF.

The chain has TRBV2 and TRBJ2-6, with 7 nucleotides matching TRBD2. Losses at the gene ends were 2 bases for V and 5 bases for J; bases not matched to a gene: 6. In germline, CDR1 is SNHLY, CDR2 FYNNEI. This CDR3 is 16 amino acids long. The CDR3: CASSESGTGWANVLTF. CDR3 DNA: TGTGCCAGCAGTGAAAGCGGGACGGGTTGGGCCAACGTCCTGACTTTC.

This clonotype has a single count. The rearrangement uses TRBV19 and TRBJ1-5; TRBD1 matches 8 bases. The V segment lost 3 bases and the J segment 6 bases; nucleotides outside the gene matches: 7. The CDR3 has 15 residues. Germline loops: CDR1 LNHDA, CDR2 SQIVND (reference sequence). The CDR3 DNA follows: TGTGCCAGTAGTATTGGACAGGGTGGGGGTCAGCCCCAGCATTTT. It codes for CASSIGQGGGQPQHF.

Points on this clonotype: At one boundary the junction diverges from the germline segment, which might be a read error. The chain's CDR3 is CASSTGMTPVTTPF. Written as DNA, the CDR3 is TGTGCCAGCAGCACGGGAATGACCCCTGTGACTACACCTTTC. V and J are TRBV7-9 and TRBJ2-5, with a weak D call TRBD2 (5 bases). Germline loops: CDR1 SEHNR, CDR2 FQNEAQ (reference sequence). This CDR3 comprises 14 residues.

This rearrangement joins TRBV7-2 to TRBJ1-2; 8 bases are shared with TRBD1. The CDR3 totals 13 residues. The J segment lost 7 bases and the V segment lost 7 bases, leaving 8 bases of the junction unmatched. Per germline, CDR1 SGHTA and CDR2 FQGNSA. The DNA of the CDR3 is TGTGCCAGCATGACAGGGGTTGGGTCTGGCTACACCTTC. Translating it yields CASMTGVGSGYTF.

In regard to this clonotype: A single base separates this from a much larger clone, so it may be a read error. V is TRBV5-1 and J is TRBJ1-1, with 10 positions matching TRBD1. Germline CDR1 and CDR2: SGHRS and YFSETQ. The CDR3 runs to 14 residues. The CDR3 DNA is TGCACCAGCAGCCGAGGACAGGGGGTCACTGAAGCTTTCTTT. This codes for CTSSRGQGVTEAFF.

In regard to this clonotype: A single base separates this from a much larger clone, so it may be a read error. Here the CDR3 reads CASSYFRGANEKLFF. The CDR3 nucleotides read TGTGCCAGCAGTTACTTCAGGGGTGCTAATGAAAAACTGTTTTTT. The rearrangement joins TRBV10-3 to TRBJ1-4; D is possibly TRBD1 (6 bases). CDR3 length: 15 residues. From germline, CDR1 is ENHRY and CDR2 SYGVKD.

This clonotype was seen a handful of times. V usage is TRBV6-4 and J usage is TRBJ1-5; D is undetermined. Germline assignment: CDR1 MRHNA and CDR2 SNTAGT. This CDR3 has 15 amino acids. The V and J ends lost 8 bases and 2 bases respectively, with 16 bases between them. The CDR3 DNA reads as TGTGCCAGCGTCCGACGGACTGAGGGCAATCAGCCCCAGCATTTT. The encoded protein is CASVRRTEGNQPQHF.

This clonotype appeared a few times. V is TRBV11-2 and J is TRBJ2-5; TRBD1 might be the D (5 bases). Germline V lookup: CDR1 SGHAT, CDR2 FQNNGV. This CDR3 is 16 amino acids long. V was shortened by 6 bases and J by 0 bases, with 17 bases between the two germline ends. This CDR3 reads CASSLNSRADQETQYF. Here the CDR3 DNA reads TGTGCCAGCAGTTTAAATAGCAGGGCCGACCAAGAGACCCAGTACTTC.

This clonotype was recorded once. This sequence joins TRBV10-2 and TRBJ2-3; TRBD1 might be the D (7 bases). This CDR3 region has 16 residues. Trimming pared 4 bases from V and 5 bases from J, leaving 19 bases between. Germline V gene data show CDR1 as WSHSY and CDR2 as SAAADI. The CDR3 here is CASSGLTGTGGDTQYF. CDR3 coding DNA: TGCGCCAGCAGTGGGTTGACAGGGACCGGGGGAGATACGCAGTATTTT.

The chain is built from TRBV5-1 and TRBJ2-7; TRBD2 agrees at 8 bases. The V and J ends lost 2 bases and 5 bases, in that order; junction bases with no gene match: 12. From germline, CDR1 is SGHRS and CDR2 YFSETQ. This CDR3 has 16 amino acids. CDR3: CASSLSGGLTAHEQYF. DNA for the CDR3: TGCGCCAGCAGCTTAAGCGGGGGACTAACGGCGCACGAGCAGTACTTC.

This chain connects TRBV2 to TRBJ1-2; D not certain. V lost 1 base and J lost 0, with 9 bases in between. Germline CDR1 is SNHLY and CDR2 is FYNNEI. The CDR3 extends over 15 amino acids. The CDR3 protein is CASSEDSRANYGYTF. CDR3 DNA: TGTGCCAGCAGTGAAGACAGTCGAGCTAACTATGGCTACACCTTC.

This rearrangement joins TRBV7-3 to TRBJ1-1, with no clear D. The V and J ends lost 2 bases and 1 base respectively, with 8 bases between them. The germline V gene encodes CDR1 SGHTA and CDR2 FQGTGA. This CDR3 comprises 14 residues. The CDR3 coding sequence is TGTGCCAGCAGCTTATATGGGGAGAACACTGAAGCTTTCTTT. Encoded protein: CASSLYGENTEAFF. The full variable domain, its missing parts supplied by reference TRBV7-3 and TRBJ1-1, is GAGVSQTPSNKVTEKGKYVELRCDPISGHTALYWYRQSLGQGPEFLIYFQGTGAADDSGLPNDRFFAVRPEGSVSTLKIQRTERGDSAVYLCASSLYGENTEAFFGQGTRLTVV.